The 30 T cell receptor beta chains below all came from one sample that was sequenced in a study of blood T cell repertoires in COVID-19. Produced via immunoSEQ multiplex PCR; TCRdb's table is partial and in-frame only. The table has around 150,000 clones, approximately 80% seen once. The material sequenced was peripheral blood. Receptors were obtained from a woman aged 80 or over with acute or convalescent COVID-19.

V usage is TRBV19 and J usage is TRBJ2-3; D not resolved. The germline V gene encodes CDR1 LNHDA and CDR2 SQIVND (reference sequence). V lost 6 bases and J 0 bases, leaving 13 bases between the germline ends. The CDR3 spans 15 residues. This CDR3 reads CASSRYKNSTDTQYF. DNA for the CDR3: TGTGCCAGTAGCAGATATAAGAATAGCACAGATACGCAGTATTTT.

The chain carries TRBV18 and TRBJ2-7, with a weak D call TRBD1 (6 bases). This CDR3 region has 14 residues. Germline V gives CDR1 KGHSH, CDR2 LQKENI. Deletions cut 6 bases from V and 1 base from J, with 13 bases between. CDR3: CASSRRDTSYEQYF. The CDR3 DNA reads TGTGCCAGCTCCCGCCGGGACACATCCTACGAGCAGTACTTC. The entire variable domain, with the rest obtained from reference TRBV18 and TRBJ2-7, is as follows: NAGVMQNPRHLVRRRGQEARLRCSPMKGHSHVYWYRQLPEEGLKFMVYLQKENIIDESGMPKERFSAEFPKEGPSILRIQQVVRGDSAAYFCASSRRDTSYEQYFGPGTRLTVT.

The chain links TRBV5-6 to TRBJ1-3, with D possibly being TRBD1 (5 bases). This CDR3 has 18 residues. Per the germline V gene, CDR1 is SGHDT and CDR2 is YYEEEE. V gave up 6 bases and J gave up 1 base, with 23 bases separating them. The CDR3 sequence is CASTLTGRDFESGNTIYF. The CDR3 nucleotides are TGTGCCAGCACCCTGACGGGTAGGGACTTCGAGTCTGGAAACACCATATATTTT.

The rearrangement joins TRBV12-3 or TRBV12-4 to TRBJ1-6; 7 bases are shared with TRBD1. There are 13 residues in the CDR3. J lost 10 bases, V lost 4 bases, and 4 bases had no gene match. CDR3 nucleotides: TGTGCCAGCAGTTCAGACAGGGACTCACCCCTCCACTTT. Translated: CASSSDRDSPLHF.

The V and J genes are TRBV15 and TRBJ2-1, with 7 bases fitting TRBD2. This CDR3 is built from 15 residues. J gave up 8 bases and V 0 bases, and 7 bases lay outside the gene matches. Germline values: CDR1 LNHNV, CDR2 YYDKDF (reference sequence). The CDR3 is CATSRDLSGGHEQFF. The CDR3 bases are TGTGCCACCAGCAGAGATTTATCGGGGGGTCATGAGCAGTTCTTC.

This clone was recorded only once. The chain couples TRBV12-3 or TRBV12-4 to TRBJ2-7, with D perhaps TRBD1 (6 bases). The V and J ends lost 4 bases and 5 bases respectively, with 6 bases between them. CDR3 length: 11 amino acids. The CDR3 here is CASSSGDEQYF. The CDR3 DNA reads as TGTGCCAGCAGTTCAGGGGACGAGCAGTACTTC.

CDR3 protein: CASRTDRYHTEAFF. CDR3 coding DNA: TGTGCCAGCAGAACCGACAGGTACCACACTGAAGCTTTCTTT. The V call is TRBV7-2, the J call TRBJ1-1; D possibly corresponds to TRBD1 (6 bases). V gave up 6 bases and J gave up 3 bases, with 14 bases separating them. The length of the CDR3 is 14 residues. Germline V lookup: CDR1 SGHTA, CDR2 FQGNSA.

This chain uses TRBV19 with TRBJ2-5; 16 bases agree with TRBD2. V lost 5 bases and J lost 4; bases outside the gene matches: 10. The germline V gene encodes CDR1 LNHDA and CDR2 SQIVND (reference sequence). CDR3 length: 18 residues. The CDR3 coding sequence is TGTGCCAGTAGTCCGGGACTAGCGGGGGGGCCGATTACAGAGACCCAGTACTTC. This sequence encodes CASSPGLAGGPITETQYF.

This clone was recorded only once. The chain carries TRBV7-2 and TRBJ2-5, with D hard to call. The germline V gene has CDR1 SGHTA and CDR2 FQGNSA. V gave up 2 bases and J gave up 5 bases, with 18 bases separating them. The CDR3 length is 16 residues. The CDR3 DNA follows: TGTGCCAGCAGCTTATCCCAAGGCCCTACCGGGGAGACCCAGTACTTC. The encoded protein is CASSLSQGPTGETQYF.

V usage is TRBV5-4 and J usage is TRBJ2-5; possible D gene TRBD2, 6 bases. Germline V gene lookup returns CDR1 SGHNT and CDR2 YYREEE (reference sequence). This CDR3 comprises 15 residues. Trimming cost V 2 bases and J 0 bases, with 11 bases left between them. In DNA form, the CDR3 reads TGTGCCAGCAGCTTCCGTCTAGCGTACCAAGAGACCCAGTACTTC. As protein: CASSFRLAYQETQYF.

The V and J genes are TRBV3-1 (or the pseudogene TRBV3-2) and TRBJ2-3; 12 bases match TRBD2. J was trimmed by 4 bases and V by 5 bases; bases with no gene match: 7. The CDR3 consists of 16 residues. Germline-derived CDR1 and CDR2 are LGHDT and YNNKEL (reference sequence). CDR3 loop: CASSRLAGERSDTQYF. In nucleotides, the CDR3 is TGTGCCAGCAGCAGACTAGCGGGAGAGAGGTCAGATACGCAGTATTTT.

This chain uses TRBV6-5 with TRBJ2-7; D may be TRBD1 (5 bases). V was pared by 11 bases and J by 3 bases, with 17 bases between. The CDR3 extends over 13 amino acids. The germline gives CDR1 MNHEY, CDR2 SVGAGI. In nucleotides, the CDR3 is TGTGCCCGCCGGAGACAGCATTACTACGAGCAGTACTTC. Translated, it gives CARRRQHYYEQYF.

The V gene is TRBV7-8, the J gene TRBJ2-7; D possibly corresponds to TRBD2 (5 bases). This CDR3 comprises 16 residues. V gave up 2 bases and J gave up 2 bases, with 16 bases separating them. Per germline, CDR1 SGHVS and CDR2 FQNEAQ. CDR3 in DNA: TGTGCCAGCAGCTTATCGAACGCGGGCCTTCCCTACGAGCAGTACTTC. Translating it yields CASSLSNAGLPYEQYF.

The chain uses TRBV28 and TRBJ1-5, with a weak D call TRBD1 (6 bases). Trimming cost V 7 bases and J 7 bases, with 17 bases left between them. The CDR3 contains 14 residues. Germline lookup yields CDR1 MDHEN and CDR2 SYDVKM. The CDR3 DNA follows: TGTGCCAGCACCTTAGGGGGGGGCGGGCAGCCCCAGCATTTT. Residues: CASTLGGGGQPQHF.

CDR3 sequence reads: CASSPTEGQETQYF. For the CDR3, the DNA is TGTGCCAGCAGCCCGACGGAGGGACAAGAGACCCAGTACTTC. V usage is TRBV4-2 and J usage is TRBJ2-5, with a weak D call TRBD2 (6 bases). V was clipped by 4 bases and J by 2 bases, with 11 bases between them. The CDR3 totals 14 residues. Germline V gene sequence: CDR1 LGHNA, CDR2 YNFKEQ.

This sequence joins TRBV5-1 and TRBJ2-3; 8 nucleotides align to TRBD2. Per germline, CDR1 SGHRS and CDR2 YFSETQ. V trimming: 5 bases; J trimming: 4 bases; junction bases outside the gene matches: 3. The CDR3 is 13 amino acids. Written as DNA, the CDR3 is TGCGCCAGCAGTTCACTAGCGGCAGATACGCAGTATTTT. This sequence encodes CASSSLAADTQYF.

The CDR3 DNA sequence: TGTGCCAGCAGCAGAACTAGCGACTCTTACAATGAGCAGTTCTTC. Its translation: CASSRTSDSYNEQFF. The V and J genes are TRBV9 and TRBJ2-1, with 7 bases lining up with TRBD2. The CDR3 has 15 residues. Germline CDR1 reads SGDLS; CDR2 reads YYNGEE. J lost 4 bases, V lost 4 bases, and 8 bases had no gene match.

This clone came up once. V gene TRBV6-5 combines with J gene TRBJ1-1, with TRBD1 as a possible D gene (6 bases). The CDR3 runs 14 residues. Germline CDR1 and CDR2: MNHEY and SVGAGI. Trimming took off 6 bases at V and 5 bases at J, with 16 bases between the two ends. The CDR3 DNA reads TGTGCCAGCAGGTCATGGACAGTTAATACTGAAGCTTTCTTT. This gives the protein CASRSWTVNTEAFF.

V is TRBV30 and J is TRBJ2-5; weak D call: TRBD1 (5 bases). Per the germline V gene, CDR1 is GTSNPN and CDR2 is SVGIG (reference sequence). V was clipped by 0 bases and J by 13 bases, with 12 bases between them. This CDR3 has 11 residues. For the CDR3, the DNA is TGTGCCTGGAGTGTACGTTTGGGGCGGTACTTC. The encoded protein is CAWSVRLGRYF.

The chain couples TRBV4-1 to TRBJ2-3, with 9 bases fitting TRBD2. The CDR3 covers 19 residues. The J segment lost 0 bases and the V segment lost 3 bases, leaving 13 bases of the junction unmatched. Per germline, CDR1 MGHRA and CDR2 YSYEKL. CDR3 residues: CASSQNGLGGRASTDTQYF. CDR3 nucleotides: TGCGCCAGCAGCCAGAACGGACTAGGCGGGAGGGCTAGCACAGATACGCAGTATTTT.

The V and J genes are TRBV2 and TRBJ2-3; tentative D call: TRBD1 (6 bases). This CDR3 comprises 14 residues. Germline V gene sequence: CDR1 SNHLY, CDR2 FYNNEI. Trimming took 5 bases from V and 6 from J, leaving 15 bases between them. CDR3 in DNA: TGTGCCAGCAGTTCTAGGACAGTATCGGATACGCAGTATTTT. This translates into CASSSRTVSDTQYF.

The chain joins TRBV6-2 or TRBV6-3 to TRBJ2-6; 10 bases line up with TRBD1. CDR1 is MNHEY and CDR2 is SVGEGT in the germline V gene. V dropped 3 bases and J dropped 4; count of bases not matched to a gene: 9. CDR3 length: 18 amino acids. As DNA, the CDR3 is TGTGCCAGCAGTTATTTACGGGGACAGGGGTCCGGGGCCAACGTCCTGACTTTC. Encoded protein: CASSYLRGQGSGANVLTF.

V gene TRBV27 combines with J gene TRBJ2-2; D uncertain. The CDR3 has 13 residues. Deletions cut 5 bases from V and 0 bases from J, with 4 bases between. Germline assignment: CDR1 MNHEY and CDR2 SMNVEV (reference sequence). The CDR3 protein is CASSPTNTGELFF. The CDR3 region has the DNA TGTGCCAGCAGTCCTACGAACACCGGGGAGCTGTTTTTT.

The gene calls are TRBV6-5 and TRBJ2-7; 9 bases are shared with TRBD1. The CDR3 length is 16 residues. The V gene end was trimmed by 0 bases and the J gene end by 3 bases; junction bases not matched to a gene: 6. Germline V CDR1 and CDR2: MNHEY, SVGAGI. CDR3 loop: CASSYSPRGQGYEQYF. CDR3 in DNA: TGTGCCAGCAGTTACTCCCCGAGGGGACAGGGCTACGAGCAGTACTTC.

The CDR3 is CASSLTDTQYF. In DNA, the CDR3 is TGCGCCAGCAGCCTCACAGATACGCAGTATTTT. This chain links TRBV5-1 with TRBJ2-3, with unresolved D. Germline CDR1 and CDR2: SGHRS and YFSETQ. V was clipped by 4 bases and J by 2 bases, with 2 bases between them. This CDR3 contains 11 residues.

V gene TRBV7-9 combines with J gene TRBJ2-1; 10 bases are a match to TRBD1. Looked up from germline, CDR1 is SEHNR and CDR2 is FQNEAQ (reference sequence). With 1 base clipped from V and 2 bases from J, the junction kept 2 bases outside the gene matches. This CDR3 is 16 amino acids long. This chain's CDR3 is CASSLVGQGAYNEQFF. CDR3 DNA: TGTGCCAGCAGCTTAGTCGGACAGGGGGCCTACAATGAGCAGTTCTTC.

This sequence joins TRBV2 and TRBJ2-7; 8 nucleotides align to TRBD1. CDR1 and CDR2 from the germline V gene are SNHLY and FYNNEI. The length of the CDR3 is 14 residues. With 7 bases clipped from V and 13 bases from J, the junction kept 18 bases outside the gene matches. CDR3 coding DNA: TGTGCCAGCACGACAGGGGTGAGGGTTACGTTTATTTACTTC. Amino acid sequence: CASTTGVRVTFIYF.

The chain employs TRBV3-1 (or the pseudogene TRBV3-2) and TRBJ1-4; D is perhaps TRBD1 (6 bases). Trimming cost V 4 bases and J 8 bases, with 11 bases left between them. This CDR3 is 13 amino acids long. Germline V gene data show CDR1 as LGHDT and CDR2 as YNNKEL (reference sequence). CDR3 DNA: TGTGCCAGCAGCCGGAAAGGGACAGAAAAACTGTTTTTT. As protein: CASSRKGTEKLFF.

In DNA form, the CDR3 reads TGCGCCAGCAGCCGGAGGGAAAACGGATTGTCCGGGGAGCTGTTTTTT. Amino acid sequence: CASSRRENGLSGELFF. The rearrangement joins TRBV5-1 to TRBJ2-2; D might be TRBD2 (6 bases). Germline-derived CDR1 and CDR2 are SGHRS and YFSETQ. Trimming shortened V by 4 bases and J by 6 bases, and 19 bases separated the two germline ends. The CDR3 contains 16 residues.

The V call is TRBV5-1, the J call TRBJ2-1, with D tentatively TRBD2 (6 bases). Trimming pared 1 base from V and 6 bases from J, leaving 14 bases between. Germline lookup yields CDR1 SGHRS and CDR2 YFSETQ. The CDR3 has 15 amino acids. CDR3 coding DNA: TGCGCCAGCAGCTTGTCTCTGGGGGGAGTCAATGAGCAGTTCTTC. Translating it yields CASSLSLGGVNEQFF.